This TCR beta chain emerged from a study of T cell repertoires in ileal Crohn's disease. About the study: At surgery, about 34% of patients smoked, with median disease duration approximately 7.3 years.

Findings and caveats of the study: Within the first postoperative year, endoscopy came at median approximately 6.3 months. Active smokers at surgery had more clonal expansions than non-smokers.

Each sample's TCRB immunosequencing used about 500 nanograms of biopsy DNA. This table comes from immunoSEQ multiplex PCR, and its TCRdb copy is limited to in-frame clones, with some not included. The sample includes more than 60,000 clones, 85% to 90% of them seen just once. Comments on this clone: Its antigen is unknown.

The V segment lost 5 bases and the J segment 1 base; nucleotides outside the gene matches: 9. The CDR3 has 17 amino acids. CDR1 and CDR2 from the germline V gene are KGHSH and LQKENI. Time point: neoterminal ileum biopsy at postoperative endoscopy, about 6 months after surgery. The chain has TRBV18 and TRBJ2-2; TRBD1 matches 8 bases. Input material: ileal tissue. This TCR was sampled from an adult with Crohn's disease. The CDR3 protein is CASSKAVGTGNTGELFF. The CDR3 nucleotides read TGTGCCAGCTCAAAAGCCGTCGGGACAGGGAACACCGGGGAGCTGTTTTTT.